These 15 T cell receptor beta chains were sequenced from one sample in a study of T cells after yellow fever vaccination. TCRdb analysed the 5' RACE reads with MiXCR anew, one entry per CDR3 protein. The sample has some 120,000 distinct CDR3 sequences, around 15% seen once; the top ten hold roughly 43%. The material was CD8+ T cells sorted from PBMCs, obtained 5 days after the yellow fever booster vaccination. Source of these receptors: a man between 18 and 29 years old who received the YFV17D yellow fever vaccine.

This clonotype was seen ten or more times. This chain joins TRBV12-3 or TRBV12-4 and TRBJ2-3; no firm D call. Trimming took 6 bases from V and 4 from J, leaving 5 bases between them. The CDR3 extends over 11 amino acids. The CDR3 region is CASSLSDTQYF. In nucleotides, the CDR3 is TGTGCCAGCAGCTTATCAGATACGCAGTATTTT.

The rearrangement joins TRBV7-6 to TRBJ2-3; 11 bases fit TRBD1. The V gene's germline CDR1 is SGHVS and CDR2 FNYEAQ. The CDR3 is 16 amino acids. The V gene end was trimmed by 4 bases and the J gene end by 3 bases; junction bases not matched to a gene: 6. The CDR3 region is CASSSWGQGGTDTQYF. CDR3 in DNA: TGTGCCAGCAGCTCCTGGGGACAGGGGGGAACAGATACGCAGTATTTT.

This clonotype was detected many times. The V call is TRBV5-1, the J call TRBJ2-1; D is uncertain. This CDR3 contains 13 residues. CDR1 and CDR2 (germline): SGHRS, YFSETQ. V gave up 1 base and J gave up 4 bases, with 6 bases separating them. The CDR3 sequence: CASSLTGYNEQFF. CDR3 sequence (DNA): TGCGCCAGCAGCTTGACGGGTTACAATGAGCAGTTCTTC.

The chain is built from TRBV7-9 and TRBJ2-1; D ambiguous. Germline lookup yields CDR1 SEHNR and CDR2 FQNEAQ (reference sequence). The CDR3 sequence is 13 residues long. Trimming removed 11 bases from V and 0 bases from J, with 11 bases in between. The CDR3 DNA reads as TGTGCCGGGGATCCTGGCTCCTACAATGAGCAGTTCTTC. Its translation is CAGDPGSYNEQFF. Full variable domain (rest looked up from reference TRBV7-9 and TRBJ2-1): DTGVSQNPRHKITKRGQNVTFRCDPISEHNRLYWYRQTLGQGPEFLTYFQNEAQLEKSRLLSDRFSAERPKGSFSTLEIQRTEQGDSAMYLCAGDPGSYNEQFFGPGTRLTVL.

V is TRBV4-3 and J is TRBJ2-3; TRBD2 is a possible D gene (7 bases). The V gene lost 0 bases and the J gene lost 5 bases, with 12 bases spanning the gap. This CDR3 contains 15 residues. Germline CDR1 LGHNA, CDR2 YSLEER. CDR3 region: CASSQEWGGGDTQYF. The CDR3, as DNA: TGCGCCAGCAGCCAAGAGTGGGGGGGCGGAGATACGCAGTATTTT.

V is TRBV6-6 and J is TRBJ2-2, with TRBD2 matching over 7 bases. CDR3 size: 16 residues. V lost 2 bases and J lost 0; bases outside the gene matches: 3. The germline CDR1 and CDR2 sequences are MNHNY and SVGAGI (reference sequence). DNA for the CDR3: TGTGCCAGCAGTTACGGGCTAGCGGCGAACACCGGGGAGCTGTTTTTT. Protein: CASSYGLAANTGELFF.

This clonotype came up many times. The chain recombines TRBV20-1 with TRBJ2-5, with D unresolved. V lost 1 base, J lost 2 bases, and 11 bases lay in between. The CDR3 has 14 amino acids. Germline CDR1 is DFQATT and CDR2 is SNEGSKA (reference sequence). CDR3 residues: CSARGYSKQETQYF. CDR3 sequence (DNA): TGCAGTGCTAGAGGATACTCGAAGCAAGAGACCCAGTACTTC.

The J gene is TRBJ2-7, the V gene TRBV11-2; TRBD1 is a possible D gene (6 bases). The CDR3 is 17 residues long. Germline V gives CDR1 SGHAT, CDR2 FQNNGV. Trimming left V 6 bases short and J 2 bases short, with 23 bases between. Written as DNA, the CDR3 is TGTGCCAGCAGTTCCTTATGGGCCAGGGGTAAGGCCTACGAGCAGTACGTC. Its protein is CASSSLWARGKAYEQYV.

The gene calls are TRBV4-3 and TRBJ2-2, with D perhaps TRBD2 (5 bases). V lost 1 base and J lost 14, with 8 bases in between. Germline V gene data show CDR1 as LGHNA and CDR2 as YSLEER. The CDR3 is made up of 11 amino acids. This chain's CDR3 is CASSQGGSLFF. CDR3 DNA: TGCGCCAGCAGCCAAGGAGGGTCCCTGTTTTTT.

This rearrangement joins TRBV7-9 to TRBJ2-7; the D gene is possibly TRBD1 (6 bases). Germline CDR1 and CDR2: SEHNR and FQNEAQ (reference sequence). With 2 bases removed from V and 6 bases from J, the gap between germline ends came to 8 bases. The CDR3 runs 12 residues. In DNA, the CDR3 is TGTGCCAGCAGCTTAACAGGGTTCGAGCAGTACGTC. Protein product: CASSLTGFEQYV.

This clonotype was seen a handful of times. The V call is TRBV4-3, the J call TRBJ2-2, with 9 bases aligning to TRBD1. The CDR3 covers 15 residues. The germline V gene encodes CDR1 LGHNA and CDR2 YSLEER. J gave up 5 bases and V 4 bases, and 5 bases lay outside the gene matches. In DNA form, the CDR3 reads TGCGCCAGCAGCCCCGGACAGGGGCGGACCGGGGAGCTGTTTTTT. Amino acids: CASSPGQGRTGELFF.

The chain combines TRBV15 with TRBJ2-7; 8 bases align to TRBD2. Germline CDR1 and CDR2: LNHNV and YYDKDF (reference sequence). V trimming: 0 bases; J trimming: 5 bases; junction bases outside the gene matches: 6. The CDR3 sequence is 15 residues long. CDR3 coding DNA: TGTGCCACCAGCAGAGATCGGGGGGGATCCAACGAGCAGTACTTC. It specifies CATSRDRGGSNEQYF.

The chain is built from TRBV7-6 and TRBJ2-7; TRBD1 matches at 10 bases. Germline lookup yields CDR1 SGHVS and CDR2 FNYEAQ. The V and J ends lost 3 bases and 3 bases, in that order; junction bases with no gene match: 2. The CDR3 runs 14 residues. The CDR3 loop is CASSFGTGDYEQYF. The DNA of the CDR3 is TGTGCCAGCAGCTTCGGGACAGGGGACTACGAGCAGTACTTC.

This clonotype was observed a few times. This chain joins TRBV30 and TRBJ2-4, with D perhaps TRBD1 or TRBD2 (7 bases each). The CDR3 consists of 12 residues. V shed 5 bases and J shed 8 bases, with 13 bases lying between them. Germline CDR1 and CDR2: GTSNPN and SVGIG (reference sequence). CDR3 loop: CAWGQGGDIQYF. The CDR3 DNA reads TGTGCCTGGGGGCAGGGGGGGGACATTCAGTACTTC.

CDR3 coding DNA: TGCAGTGCTAGAGTGCTCACAGATACGCAGTATTTT. Translation: CSARVLTDTQYF. The chain has TRBV20-1 and TRBJ2-3; D unresolved. CDR1 and CDR2 (germline): DFQATT, SNEGSKA (reference sequence). Trimming stripped 1 base from V and 2 bases from J, with 4 bases between. CDR3 size: 12 residues.